This is a list of T cell receptor beta chains from one sample in a study of blood T cell repertoires in COVID-19. Some clones are missing from TCRdb's copy, which holds only in-frame ones; the method was immunoSEQ multiplex PCR. The sample has about 190,000 clones, around nine tenths seen once; the top ten hold around 1.1%. Sequences were obtained from peripheral blood. The receptor set was obtained from a young man with acute or convalescent COVID-19. Both conserved end residues are part of each CDR3. D genes are given only for firm matches. A row's size may be missing; if present it is once, few, many or a size class.

j_gene: TRBJ1-3; d_gene: NA; v_gene: TRBV15; abundance: NA; CDR3nt: TGTGCCACCAGCAGAGACCTCTCTGGAAACACCATATATTTT; CDR3aa: CATSRDLSGNTIYF
j_gene: TRBJ2-3; d_gene: NA; v_gene: TRBV4-2; abundance: NA; CDR3nt: TGTGCCACCCAAAGAGGAGGAGGCACAGATACGCAGTATTTT; CDR3aa: CATQRGGGTDTQYF
j_gene: TRBJ1-4; d_gene: NA; v_gene: TRBV28; abundance: NA; CDR3nt: TGTGCCAGCAGCCGGGGGGTGGGTGAAAAACTGTTTTTT; CDR3aa: CASSRGVGEKLFF
j_gene: TRBJ1-1; d_gene: NA; v_gene: TRBV28; abundance: NA; CDR3nt: TGTGCCAGCAGTTTGGCGGGGCTATCGGGAACTGAAGCTTTCTTT; CDR3aa: CASSLAGLSGTEAFF
j_gene: TRBJ1-3; d_gene: NA; v_gene: TRBV7-3; abundance: NA; CDR3nt: TGTGCCAGCAGCTTAGATTCACCGAGCTCTGGAAACACCATATATTTT; CDR3aa: CASSLDSPSSGNTIYF
j_gene: TRBJ2-3; d_gene: TRBD2; v_gene: TRBV7-9; abundance: NA; CDR3nt: TGTGCCAGCAGCTTACTTCTAGCGGGCCCTAATACGCAGTATTTT; CDR3aa: CASSLLLAGPNTQYF
j_gene: TRBJ1-3; d_gene: TRBD1; v_gene: TRBV5-4; abundance: NA; CDR3nt: TGTGCCAGCAGCCCCGGGACAGCTGGAAACACCATATATTTT; CDR3aa: CASSPGTAGNTIYF
j_gene: TRBJ1-2; d_gene: NA; v_gene: TRBV5-4; abundance: NA; CDR3nt: TGTGCCAGCAGCTCCTTGTCGGTCACCTTAAACTATGGCTACACCTTC; CDR3aa: CASSSLSVTLNYGYTF
j_gene: TRBJ2-5; d_gene: TRBD2; v_gene: TRBV3-1/TRBV3-2; abundance: NA; CDR3nt: TGTGCCAGCAGCCAAGGGATAGCGGGGGGCCAAGAGACCCAGTACTTC; CDR3aa: CASSQGIAGGQETQYF
j_gene: TRBJ2-7; d_gene: TRBD1; v_gene: TRBV28; abundance: NA; CDR3nt: TGTGCCAGTAAATTCCCCGGGACAGGTTTCTACGAGCAGTACTTC; CDR3aa: CASKFPGTGFYEQYF
j_gene: TRBJ1-1; d_gene: NA; v_gene: TRBV7-8; abundance: NA; CDR3nt: TGTGCCAGCAGCAGACTAGGTCGGAACACTGAAGCTTTCTTT; CDR3aa: CASSRLGRNTEAFF
j_gene: TRBJ1-2; d_gene: NA; v_gene: TRBV5-4; abundance: NA; CDR3nt: TGTGCCAGCAGCTGGGACACTTATGGCTACACCTTC; CDR3aa: CASSWDTYGYTF
j_gene: TRBJ1-5; d_gene: NA; v_gene: TRBV19; abundance: NA; CDR3nt: TGTGCCAGTAACGGGGCAGGGGGCAATCAGCCCCAGCATTTT; CDR3aa: CASNGAGGNQPQHF
j_gene: TRBJ1-1; d_gene: NA; v_gene: TRBV3-1/TRBV3-2; abundance: NA; CDR3nt: TGTGCCAGCAGCAAACAGAACACTGAAGCTTTCTTT; CDR3aa: CASSKQNTEAFF
j_gene: TRBJ1-1; d_gene: TRBD1; v_gene: TRBV2; abundance: NA; CDR3nt: TGTGCCAGCAGTTCTAACAGGGGAACCAACACTGAAGCTTTCTTT; CDR3aa: CASSSNRGTNTEAFF
j_gene: TRBJ2-1; d_gene: NA; v_gene: TRBV28; abundance: NA; CDR3nt: TGTGCCAGCAGCTGGAGGTACAATGAGCAGTTCTTC; CDR3aa: CASSWRYNEQFF
j_gene: TRBJ1-1; d_gene: NA; v_gene: TRBV28; abundance: NA; CDR3nt: TGTGCCAGCAGTTTGCTAGATCGGGGCACTGAAGCTTTCTTT; CDR3aa: CASSLLDRGTEAFF
j_gene: TRBJ1-6; d_gene: NA; v_gene: TRBV27; abundance: NA; CDR3nt: TGTGCCAGCCAGAGCGGAAACACGTTTAATTCACCCCTCCACTTT; CDR3aa: CASQSGNTFNSPLHF
j_gene: TRBJ1-1; d_gene: TRBD1; v_gene: TRBV28; abundance: NA; CDR3nt: TGTGCCAGCAAAACAGGGGGCATCACGATGAACACTGAAGCTTTCTTT; CDR3aa: CASKTGGITMNTEAFF
j_gene: TRBJ2-1; d_gene: NA; v_gene: TRBV5-4; abundance: NA; CDR3nt: TGTGCCAGCAGCTTGTACACATCCCGTGAGCAGTTCTTC; CDR3aa: CASSLYTSREQFF
j_gene: TRBJ1-5; d_gene: TRBD1; v_gene: TRBV19; abundance: few; CDR3nt: TGTGCCAGTAGCGACGGACAGGGGAGAATTCAGCCCCAGCATTTT; CDR3aa: CASSDGQGRIQPQHF
j_gene: TRBJ2-5; d_gene: NA; v_gene: TRBV5-1; abundance: NA; CDR3nt: TGCGCCAGCAGTCGAGGTGACAGTCAAGAGACCCAGTACTTC; CDR3aa: CASSRGDSQETQYF
j_gene: TRBJ1-2; d_gene: TRBD1; v_gene: TRBV5-1; abundance: NA; CDR3nt: TGCGCCAGCAGCTTGAGGACAGGGCAGCCTAGGGACTACACCTTC; CDR3aa: CASSLRTGQPRDYTF
j_gene: TRBJ2-2; d_gene: NA; v_gene: TRBV30; abundance: once; CDR3nt: TGTGCCAGTGGCCCGGGGAGGCTAAACACCGGGGAGCTGTTTTTT; CDR3aa: CASGPGRLNTGELFF
j_gene: TRBJ2-5; d_gene: NA; v_gene: TRBV11-2; abundance: NA; CDR3nt: TGTGCCAGCAGTCTACAGGGTGAGACCCAGTACTTC; CDR3aa: CASSLQGETQYF
j_gene: TRBJ1-5; d_gene: NA; v_gene: TRBV20-1; abundance: NA; CDR3nt: TGCAGTGCTAGTTATGTTTTGGGCGTGGGCAGGGGATTGCGGAGCAATCAGCCCCAGCATTTT; CDR3aa: CSASYVLGVGRGLRSNQPQHF
j_gene: TRBJ2-1; d_gene: NA; v_gene: TRBV13; abundance: NA; CDR3nt: TGTGCCAGCAGCTTAGGGACAGGGAGGTTTAATGAGCAGTTCTTC; CDR3aa: CASSLGTGRFNEQFF
j_gene: TRBJ2-2; d_gene: TRBD1; v_gene: TRBV6-4; abundance: once; CDR3nt: TGTGCCAGCAGTGACTCGACAGGGCCCGGGGAGCTGTTTTTT; CDR3aa: CASSDSTGPGELFF
j_gene: TRBJ1-1; d_gene: NA; v_gene: TRBV5-4; abundance: once; CDR3nt: TGTGCCAGCAGCCTTGACAGCTTAGCAGCTTTCTTT; CDR3aa: CASSLDSLAAFF
j_gene: TRBJ2-7; d_gene: NA; v_gene: TRBV6-1; abundance: once; CDR3nt: TGTGCCAGCAGGCCGGGACAATACTACGAGCAGTACTTC; CDR3aa: CASRPGQYYEQYF
j_gene: TRBJ1-2; d_gene: NA; v_gene: TRBV28; abundance: NA; CDR3nt: TGTGCCAGCATCGCGCGGGACGACGGTGGCTACACCTTC; CDR3aa: CASIARDDGGYTF
j_gene: TRBJ1-1; d_gene: NA; v_gene: TRBV6-2/TRBV6-3; abundance: NA; CDR3nt: TGTGCCAGCAGTTCTTTACTAACTCCGGTGGCTTTCTTT; CDR3aa: CASSSLLTPVAFF